The clone carrying this TCR beta chain was recorded a few times. The antigen remains unidentified. MiXCR, run by TCRdb on the reads, gives a single entry per CDR3 protein. The repertoire has fewer than 1,000,000 distinct CDR3 sequences, approximately 31% of them found once; the top ten carry about an eighth. This record comes from a study of T cell repertoires in cytomegalovirus infection. Study-wide background: The authors relied on CMV epitopes, both recently identified HLA-C-restricted and well-studied HLA-B-restricted. From public TCR beta signatures came an indication of both CMV infection and matching HLA type. Study-wide results and limits: What dominated the ex vivo response were HLA-C-restricted CMV-specific TCR beta clonotypes.

The input for sequencing was cultured CD8+ T cells from PBMCs, taken from culture after CMV antigen stimulation. The TCR sequence derives from a human donor in good health (CMV status not recorded). Some clones in this sample may be carry-over from other donors' samples.

In nucleotides, the CDR3 is TGTGCCAGCAGTTTCACGACTAGCCCCTCTAAAAAGACCCAGTACTTC. Translating it yields CASSFTTSPSKKTQYF. The chain combines TRBV28 with TRBJ2-5; 7 nucleotides match TRBD2. Germline V gene lookup returns CDR1 MDHEN and CDR2 SYDVKM. Trimming at V came to 3 bases and at J to 6 bases, leaving 13 bases not matched to a gene. There are 16 residues in the CDR3. Together with reference TRBV28 and TRBJ2-5, the CDR3 gives the full variable domain: DVKVTQSSRYLVKRTGEKVFLECVQDMDHENMFWYRQDPGLGLRLIYFSYDVKMKEKGDIPEGYSVSREKKERFSLILESASTNQTSMYLCASSFTTSPSKKTQYFGPGTRLLVL.